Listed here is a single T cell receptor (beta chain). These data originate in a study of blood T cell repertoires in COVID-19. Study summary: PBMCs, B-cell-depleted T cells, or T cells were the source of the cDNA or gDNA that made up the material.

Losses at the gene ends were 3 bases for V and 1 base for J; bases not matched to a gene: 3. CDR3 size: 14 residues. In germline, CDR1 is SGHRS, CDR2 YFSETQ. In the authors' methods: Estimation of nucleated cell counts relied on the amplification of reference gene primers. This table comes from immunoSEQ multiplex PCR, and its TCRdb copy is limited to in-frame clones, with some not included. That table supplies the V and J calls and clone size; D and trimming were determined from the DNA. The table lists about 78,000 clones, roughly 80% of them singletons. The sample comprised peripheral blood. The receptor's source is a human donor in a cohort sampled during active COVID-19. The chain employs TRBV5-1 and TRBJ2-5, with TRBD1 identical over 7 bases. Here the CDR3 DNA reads TGCGCCAGCAGCTGGGGACAGCTCCAAGAGACCCAGTACTTC. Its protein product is CASSWGQLQETQYF. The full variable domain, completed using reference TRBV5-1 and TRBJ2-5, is KAGVTQTPRYLIKTRGQQVTLSCSPISGHRSVSWYQQTPGQGLQFLFEYFSETQRNKGNFPGRFSGRQFSNSRSEMNVSTLELGDSALYLCASSWGQLQETQYFGPGTRLLVL.